Listed below are T cell receptor beta chains from one sample, sequenced in a study of cytomegalovirus exposure and HLA in healthy donors. Sequencing was performed with immunoSEQ multiplex PCR; in TCRdb, only in-frame clones are kept and a portion is missing. The sample lists 100,000 or so clones, more than 75% occurring once. What was sequenced was PBMCs. These receptors came from a man aged 18 to 35 in good health and CMV-seronegative. CDR3s include the opening cysteine and the closing phenylalanine or tryptophan. The D gene is left open where the match is weak. Not every row has a clone size; where given, it reads once, few, many or a size class.

-	TRBV30	TRBJ1-6	TRBD1	14	CAWSKDRGDSPLHF	TGTGCCTGGAGTAAGGACAGGGGTGATTCACCCCTCCACTTT
-	TRBV5-1	TRBJ1-1	-	14	CASSDTQGNTEAFF	TGCGCCAGCAGCGACACTCAGGGGAACACTGAAGCTTTCTTT
-	TRBV5-1	TRBJ2-7	-	16	CASSFESSANTGEQYF	TGCGCCAGCAGCTTTGAGTCCAGCGCCAACACGGGGGAGCAGTACTTC
-	TRBV6-6	TRBJ2-7	-	14	CASSYSTPTYEQYF	TGTGCCAGCAGTTACTCGACACCGACCTACGAGCAGTACTTC
-	TRBV6-6	TRBJ1-2	-	13	CASSYSQSYGYTF	TGTGCCAGCAGTTACTCGCAGTCCTATGGCTACACCTTC
-	TRBV5-3	TRBJ2-7	TRBD1	16	CARSLEPGQGAYEQYF	TGTGCCAGAAGCTTGGAGCCGGGACAGGGGGCCTACGAGCAGTACTTC
once	TRBV11-2	TRBJ2-1	TRBD2	15	CASSLARGGGDEQFF	TGTGCCAGCAGCTTAGCCCGGGGGGGCGGCGATGAGCAGTTCTTC
-	TRBV28	TRBJ2-2	TRBD1	15	CASRLRQGNTGELFF	TGTGCCAGCAGGTTGCGACAGGGGAACACCGGGGAGCTGTTTTTT
-	TRBV27	TRBJ2-7	TRBD2	18	CASTTKSHQRGKDYEQYF	TGTGCCAGCACCACGAAGTCCCATCAGCGGGGAAAAGATTACGAGCAGTACTTC
few	TRBV5-1	TRBJ2-3	TRBD2	17	CASSLGSGSGGTDTQYF	TGCGCCAGCAGCTTGGGGTCAGGGAGCGGGGGCACAGATACGCAGTATTTT
once	TRBV7-9	TRBJ1-4	TRBD1	15	CSSRGTPLTNEKLFF	TGTTCCAGCAGGGGGACACCGCTTACTAATGAAAAACTGTTTTTT
-	TRBV4-1	TRBJ1-1	-	14	CASSQGQKNTEAFF	TGCGCCAGCAGCCAAGGACAGAAGAACACTGAAGCTTTCTTT
-	TRBV7-9	TRBJ1-2	TRBD1	15	CASSPRGTGGFGYTF	TGTGCCAGCAGCCCACGCGGGACAGGGGGCTTTGGCTACACCTTC
-	TRBV4-1	TRBJ2-5	TRBD2	19	CASSQGLHQAGGPGETQYF	TGCGCCAGCAGCCAGGGCCTACATCAAGCGGGGGGGCCTGGAGAGACCCAGTACTTC
once	TRBV11-2	TRBJ1-3	TRBD1	18	CASSLARDETGPGNTIYF	TGTGCCAGCAGCTTAGCCAGGGATGAGACAGGGCCTGGAAACACCATATATTTT
-	TRBV29-1	TRBJ2-2	-	20	CSVAVTGRIQGALNTGELFF	TGCAGCGTTGCGGTAACAGGGCGGATCCAAGGGGCCCTCAACACCGGGGAGCTGTTTTTT
once	TRBV9	TRBJ1-3	-	14	CASSTDSSGNTIYF	TGTGCCAGCAGCACGGACAGTTCTGGAAACACCATATATTTT
-	TRBV10-3	TRBJ2-1	-	16	CAISEDTGPPYNEQFF	TGTGCCATCAGTGAGGACACAGGGCCTCCCTACAATGAGCAGTTCTTC